The clone carrying this T cell receptor (beta chain) was observed a single time. The data were produced by immunoSEQ multiplex PCR, yet TCRdb's version contains in-frame clones alone and is incomplete. The repertoire holds around 40,000 clones, over 85% seen once, with approximately 0.61% in the top ten. The source of the sample is a study of T cell changes during pregnancy in multiple sclerosis. Source: CD4+ T cells from peripheral blood mononuclear cells, taken before pregnancy. The sequence was obtained from a female donor with multiple sclerosis, enrolled in a pregnancy study.

The CDR3 DNA reads TGTGCCAGCAGCTTAGCCGGGGGGACGGAAGAGACCCAGTACTTC. This encodes CASSLAGGTEETQYF. The rearrangement links TRBV7-2 to TRBJ2-5; TRBD2 matches 7 bases. The J segment lost 3 bases and the V segment lost 0 bases, leaving 4 bases of the junction unmatched. Germline V CDR1 and CDR2: SGHTA, FQGNSA. CDR3 length: 15 residues.